This T cell receptor beta chain comes out of a study of blood T cells in healthy people across ages. The use of a sample-barcoded 5' primer and a J-beta primer mix characterized a second PCR of about 6 to 12 cycles. One entry per CDR3 protein, called by TCRdb with MiXCR from the 5' RACE reads. The table includes about 1.5 million distinct CDR3 sequences, approximately 39% detected once. General study results and limits: TCR beta diversity tracked closely with naive T cell percentage.

A few counts support this clonotype. Its antigen is currently unknown. Every participating donor contributed roughly 10 milliliters of peripheral blood through a draw. Every sample gave at least 5.5 micrograms of total RNA when it was extracted. This CDR3 is 15 amino acids long. Trimming pared 1 base from V and 1 base from J, leaving 7 bases between. Per the germline V gene, CDR1 is LNHNV and CDR2 is YYDKDF (reference sequence). This TCR came from a woman between 18 and 29 years old in good health. The chain has TRBV15 and TRBJ2-2, with D unclear. The sequencing input was blood. The CDR3 bases are TGTGCCACCAGCAGAGGGGTCCAGAACACCGGGGAGCTGTTTTTT. Residues: CATSRGVQNTGELFF.